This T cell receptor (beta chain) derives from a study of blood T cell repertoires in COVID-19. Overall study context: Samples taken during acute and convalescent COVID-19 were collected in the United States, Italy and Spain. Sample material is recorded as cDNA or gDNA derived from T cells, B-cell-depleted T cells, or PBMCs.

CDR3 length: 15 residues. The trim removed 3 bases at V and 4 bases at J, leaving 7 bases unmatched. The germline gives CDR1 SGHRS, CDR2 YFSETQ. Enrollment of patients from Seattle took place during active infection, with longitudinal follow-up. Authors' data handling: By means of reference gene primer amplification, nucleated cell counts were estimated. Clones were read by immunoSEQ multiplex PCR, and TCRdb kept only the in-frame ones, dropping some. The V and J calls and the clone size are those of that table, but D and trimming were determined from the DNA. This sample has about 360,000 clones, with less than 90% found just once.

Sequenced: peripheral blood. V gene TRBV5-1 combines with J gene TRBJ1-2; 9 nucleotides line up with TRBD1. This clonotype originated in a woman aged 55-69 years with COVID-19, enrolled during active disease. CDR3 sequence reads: CASSSETGGPYGYTF. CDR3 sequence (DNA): TGCGCCAGCAGCTCGGAGACAGGGGGGCCCTATGGCTACACCTTC.